This T cell receptor beta chain emerged from a study of shared clonotypes between healthy human individuals. In the study overall: Contributing individuals were a couple of females and three males aged 18 to 49.

Study conclusions and caveats: What rarefaction showed was incomplete sorted-subset sequencing despite large depth. Between a handful of donors, naive CD4 clonotypes were shared at a level of around 4.9%.

A word on this clone: Its antigen remains unknown.

CD4+ cells underwent separation, giving CD45RA+ naive and CD45RA-negative memory subsets. The assay was immunoSEQ multiplex PCR, and TCRdb's table has in-frame clones only and misses some. The table lists about a million clones, under 80% of them singletons. The specimen was memory CD4+ T cells sorted from blood. Subset here: CD45RA-negative fraction. The receptor comes from a man between 18 and 29 years old in good health.

In nucleotides, the CDR3 is TGTGCCAGCACTCAGCTAGGGGGGGCAAGCAATCAGCCCCAGCATTTT. Its protein product is CASTQLGGASNQPQHF. V usage is TRBV5-6 and J usage is TRBJ1-5, with D perhaps TRBD1 (6 bases). CDR1 and CDR2 from the germline V gene are SGHDT and YYEEEE. Trimming took 6 bases from V and 1 from J, leaving 17 bases between them. The CDR3 length is 16 residues.